The clone carrying this TCR beta chain has just a few counts. The sample is drawn from a study of blood T cells in healthy people across ages. Sample-barcoded 5' priming and a J-beta primer mix drove a second PCR of about 7 to 11 cycles. Via MiXCR, TCRdb re-called the 5' RACE reads, giving one row per CDR3 protein. Of about 1.5 million distinct CDR3 sequences listed, 42% are singletons. The specimen sequenced was blood. The TCR originated in a woman aged 18-30 years in good health.

The CDR3 sequence: CASKPGDSGFDIQYF. The CDR3 nucleotides are TGCGCCAGCAAGCCCGGGGACTCTGGGTTTGACATTCAGTACTTC. V and J are TRBV5-1 and TRBJ2-4; D perhaps matches TRBD2 (6 bases). The V and J ends lost 6 bases and 8 bases respectively, with 21 bases between them. Germline-derived CDR1 and CDR2 are SGHRS and YFSETQ. CDR3 size: 15 residues. Together with reference TRBV5-1 and TRBJ2-4, the CDR3 gives the full variable domain: KAGVTQTPRYLIKTRGQQVTLSCSPISGHRSVSWYQQTPGQGLQFLFEYFSETQRNKGNFPGRFSGRQFSNSRSEMNVSTLELGDSALYLCASKPGDSGFDIQYFGAGTRLSVL.